The rows below give T cell receptor beta chains drawn from one sample of a study of ipilimumab plus nivolumab after autologous stem cell transplantation. Generated by immunoSEQ multiplex PCR, the TCRdb table keeps only in-frame clones and is missing some. This table has about 43,000 clones, around nine tenths appearing once. The sample in question was PBMCs, obtained in a trial of ipilimumab plus nivolumab as post-transplant consolidation. These TCRs come from a male donor with multiple myeloma. CDR3s include the opening cysteine and the closing phenylalanine or tryptophan.

v_gene,j_gene,CDR3aa
TRBV7-8,TRBJ2-2,CASSLAANTGELFF
TRBV9,TRBJ1-5,CASSQGTGGGQPQHF
TRBV10-1,TRBJ1-1,CASQRVSMNTEAFF
TRBV7-9,TRBJ2-1,CASSLEGGRPYNEQFF
TRBV5-4,TRBJ2-2,CASSSPGTVNTGELFF
TRBV19,TRBJ1-1,CASSIKGWTEAFF
TRBV4-1,TRBJ2-3,CASSQDSAGGRIDTQYF
TRBV28,TRBJ1-4,CASSFGQGAEKLFF
TRBV4-2,TRBJ2-7,CASSQETSGSYEQYF
TRBV7-2,TRBJ2-7,CASSLAGGSSYEQYF
TRBV5-6,TRBJ2-5,CASSLVKRAMETQYF